This T cell receptor (beta chain) was observed in a study of OX40 agonist ivuxolimab in advanced cancers. Overall study context: In this trial design, patients received ivuxolimab intravenously at 0.01 to 10 mg/kg every 2 weeks.

CDR1 and CDR2 from the germline V gene are KGHSH and LQKENI. The CDR3 runs 13 residues. Trimming took 5 bases from V and 3 from J, leaving 10 bases between them. Only in-frame clones appear in the TCRdb table, and some are missing; sequencing was by immunoSEQ multiplex PCR. The sample lists about 73,000 clones; roughly nine tenths were seen once. This clone was detected once. Material: CD4+ or CD8+ T cells sorted from blood, obtained in a trial of the OX40 agonist ivuxolimab. The genes are TRBV18 and TRBJ1-1; D ambiguous. The TCR was taken from an adult with an advanced solid tumor such as melanoma, head and neck, liver or kidney cancer. The chain's CDR3 is CASSRPQDTEAFF. As DNA, the CDR3 is TGTGCCAGCTCAAGACCCCAAGACACTGAAGCTTTCTTT. The whole variable domain, remainder taken from reference TRBV18 and TRBJ1-1, is NAGVMQNPRHLVRRRGQEARLRCSPMKGHSHVYWYRQLPEEGLKFMVYLQKENIIDESGMPKERFSAEFPKEGPSILRIQQVVRGDSAAYFCASSRPQDTEAFFGQGTRLTVV.